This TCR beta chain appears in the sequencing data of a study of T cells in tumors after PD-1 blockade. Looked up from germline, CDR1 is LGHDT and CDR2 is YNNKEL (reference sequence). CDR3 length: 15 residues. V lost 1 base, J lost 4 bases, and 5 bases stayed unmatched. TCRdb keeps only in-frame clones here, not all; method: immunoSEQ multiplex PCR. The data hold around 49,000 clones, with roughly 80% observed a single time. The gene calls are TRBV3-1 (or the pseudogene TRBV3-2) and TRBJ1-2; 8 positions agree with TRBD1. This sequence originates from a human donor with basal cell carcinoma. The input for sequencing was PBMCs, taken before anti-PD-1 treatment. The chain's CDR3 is CASSQGTTGAYGYTF. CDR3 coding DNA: TGTGCCAGCAGCCAAGGGACGACAGGGGCCTATGGCTACACCTTC.